A selection of T cell receptor beta chains follows, all from one sample in a study of T-cell reconstitution after alpha-beta-depleted transplantation in children. Using its own MiXCR run on the PCR reads, TCRdb lists one record per CDR3 protein. The table includes approximately 980,000 distinct CDR3 sequences, about 26% detected once. This specimen consisted of PBMCs, mostly from graft donor cells, obtained 360 days after TCRalphabeta/CD19-depleted stem cell transplant. The receptors were sampled from a boy in the first two years of life who had a stem cell transplant for SCID, so the T cells may come from the graft donor. The CDR3 runs from the conserved cysteine through the conserved F or W. Fields, in order: D gene, J gene, V gene, clone size, CDR3 DNA, CDR3 protein. A D gene is named only where the DNA matches it firmly. Size is stated for part of the rows, as once, few or many counts, or as a class when the clone is expanded.

- TRBJ2-5 TRBV7-3 few TGTGCCAGCAGCTTAACGGGACACGGGGAGACCCAGTACTTC CASSLTGHGETQYF
- TRBJ2-3 TRBV7-8 - TGTGCCAGCAGCGGTCGGGCGGGGAGCACAGATACGCAGTATTTT CASSGRAGSTDTQYF
TRBD2 TRBJ2-1 TRBV6-4 - TGTGCCAGCAGTGACGCTAGCGGGGAGTCGAATGAGCAGTTCTTC CASSDASGESNEQFF
TRBD2 TRBJ2-1 TRBV5-1 - TGCGCCAGCAGCTTTGGGGGACTAGCGGGCGATGAGCAGTTCTTC CASSFGGLAGDEQFF
TRBD1 TRBJ1-2 TRBV6-1 - TGTGCCAGCAGCTCCCCCGTACAGGGGAGGCGAGGCTACACCTTC CASSSPVQGRRGYTF
- TRBJ1-5 TRBV28 once TGTGCCAGCAAAGGGGGGGGCGATCAGCCCCAGCATTTT CASKGGGDQPQHF
- TRBJ2-5 TRBV7-2 - TGTGCCAGCAGCCCTAGGTCGACTAGCCAAGAGACCCAGTACTTC CASSPRSTSQETQYF
- TRBJ1-3 TRBV10-3 few TGTGCCATCAGCGTGGCCCCGGGAAACACCATATATTTT CAISVAPGNTIYF
TRBD2 TRBJ2-3 TRBV11-1 - TGTGCCAGCAGCTTAGCTCCAGCGGTTCTCGTGGGACTAGCGCATGCCCCCGGTACGCAGTATTTT CASSLAPAVLVGLAHAPGTQYF
- TRBJ2-7 TRBV2 - TGTGCCAGCAGTGGAGAAGGGCTAGCGTACTGCGAGCAGTACTTC CASSGEGLAYCEQYF
TRBD2 TRBJ2-1 TRBV20-1 few TGCAGTGCTCCTTCTCTAGCGGGGGGGCCGAGTGAGCAGTTCTTC CSAPSLAGGPSEQFF
TRBD1 TRBJ1-4 TRBV5-1 - TGCGCCAGCAGCTTACCGGACAGGGTTGAAAAACTGTTTTTT CASSLPDRVEKLFF
- TRBJ2-6 TRBV20-1 - TGCAGTGCTAGGGGGGTCCGGGACAAGCACTCTGGGGCCAACGTCCTGACTTTC CSARGVRDKHSGANVLTF
TRBD1 TRBJ2-3 TRBV20-1 - TGCAGTGCTGAACCGGGACAGGGAGGGACAGATACGCAGTATTTT CSAEPGQGGTDTQYF
- TRBJ2-7 TRBV10-1 few TGCGCCAGCAGGGGAAAGGGATGGGCTTCCTACGAGCAGTACTTC CASRGKGWASYEQYF
- TRBJ2-4 TRBV20-1 - TGCAGTGCAAGGGAAGGCGTTGCCAAAAACATTCAGTACTTC CSAREGVAKNIQYF
- TRBJ1-4 TRBV20-1 few TGCAGTGCTAGTCTGGCGCTCTCGGGACTCCTGAATGAAAAACTGTTTTTT CSASLALSGLLNEKLFF
- TRBJ2-7 TRBV12-3/TRBV12-4 few TGTGCCAGCAGTACCCGGTTCGAGCAGTACTTC CASSTRFEQYF
- TRBJ1-4 TRBV7-9 - TGTGCCAGCAGCCTCGAGACCCTACGAGGCGAAAAACTGTTTTTT CASSLETLRGEKLFF
- TRBJ2-1 TRBV6-1 few TGTGCCAGCAGTGAGAACGGGGCAGGGCACAATGAGCAGTTCTTC CASSENGAGHNEQFF
- TRBJ2-5 TRBV15 few TGTGCCACCAGCTCCTTAGGCTCAGAGACCCAGTACTTC CATSSLGSETQYF
TRBD2 TRBJ2-3 TRBV29-1 - TGCAGCGGCGGGGGGGCGACAGATACGCAGTATTTT CSGGGATDTQYF
- TRBJ2-7 TRBV12-3/TRBV12-4 few TGTGCCAGCAGTTGGGGAGGGGGGAGCGAGCAGTACTTC CASSWGGGSEQYF
- TRBJ1-1 TRBV20-1 - TGCAGTGCCCGGGGGACCCCATCTGATGAAGCTTTCTTT CSARGTPSDEAFF
TRBD1 TRBJ2-5 TRBV5-1 few TGCGCCAGCAGCCCGGTACTAGGACAGGGGCAAGAGACCCAGTACTTC CASSPVLGQGQETQYF
- TRBJ2-7 TRBV29-1 few TGCAGCGTCCGCCCAACTTCCTACGAGCAGTACTTC CSVRPTSYEQYF
- TRBJ1-2 TRBV5-1 few TGCGCCAGCAGCTTGCGGGAATCGGGCTATGGCTACACCTTC CASSLRESGYGYTF
- TRBJ2-2 TRBV29-1 - TGCAGCGTTGGACTCCAGGGGGGGAACACCGGGGAGCTGTTTTTT CSVGLQGGNTGELFF
TRBD2 TRBJ2-1 TRBV7-8 few TGTGCCAGCAGCTCCTGGGGTAGCGGGGGGTTTGAGCAGTTCTTC CASSSWGSGGFEQFF
TRBD1 TRBJ2-2 TRBV5-1 - TGCGCCAGCAGCGCGGGACAGGTGAACACCGGGGAGCTGTTTTTT CASSAGQVNTGELFF
- TRBJ1-2 TRBV20-1 - TGCAGTGCGGCAGGGGCCCTCTATGGCTACACCTTC CSAAGALYGYTF
TRBD2 TRBJ2-1 TRBV12-3/TRBV12-4 - TGTGCCAGCAGCCCCTGGACTAGGAATGAGCAGTTCTTC CASSPWTRNEQFF
TRBD2 TRBJ2-3 TRBV4-2 - TGTGCCAGCAGCCAAGCGGCCAGCGGGGGGTACACAGATACGCAGTATTTT CASSQAASGGYTDTQYF
- TRBJ1-3 TRBV15 - TGTGCCACCAGCAGAGATCCTGCAAGGGCTGTCGGAAACACCATATATTTT CATSRDPARAVGNTIYF
- TRBJ2-7 TRBV11-2 - TGTGCCAGCAGCTTAGAGGGCAGCACCTACGAGCAGTACTTC CASSLEGSTYEQYF
- TRBJ2-5 TRBV12-3/TRBV12-4 - TGTGCCAGCAGTTTGAGTTTGGCGGACCCCCGAGAGACCCAGTACTTC CASSLSLADPRETQYF
- TRBJ2-3 TRBV6-2/TRBV6-3 few TGTGCCAGCAGGGCCCTCACAGATACGCAGTATTTT CASRALTDTQYF
TRBD1 TRBJ2-2 TRBV9 - TGTGCCAGCAGCCGATCCGGGACAGGGCTCACCGGGGAGCTGTTTTTT CASSRSGTGLTGELFF
- TRBJ2-1 TRBV14 - TGTGCCAGCAGCCTCTGGACAGAAGAGCAGTTCTTC CASSLWTEEQFF
TRBD1 TRBJ1-5 TRBV20-1 - TGCAGTGGGTCACAGGGGGCTAGCAATCAGCCCCAGCATTTT CSGSQGASNQPQHF
- TRBJ2-3 TRBV15 few TGTGCCACCAGCAGACAAGCGCCGAGGATCACAGATACGCAGTATTTT CATSRQAPRITDTQYF
TRBD1 TRBJ2-7 TRBV12-5 - TGTGCTAGTGGTTTGGTAGGGGACAGGATTCACTACGAGCAGTACTTC CASGLVGDRIHYEQYF
- TRBJ1-1 TRBV5-1 - TGCGCCAGCAGCGAGTTCGACACCGAGATAATGAACACTGAAGCTTTCTTT CASSEFDTEIMNTEAFF
- TRBJ2-6 TRBV27 - TGTGCCAGCAGTTTTTGGGGAGGGGCCAACGTCCTGACTTTC CASSFWGGANVLTF
- TRBJ1-1 TRBV25-1 few TGTGCCAGCAGCCAGTCTAAGAAAGCTTTCTTT CASSQSKKAFF
- TRBJ2-6 TRBV4-1 few TGCGCCAGCAGCCAAGATCGTAAGGGGGTGGTCCTGACTTTC CASSQDRKGVVLTF
- TRBJ1-1 TRBV5-1 few TGCGCCAGCAGCGGAAACAGGGAGGCCACTGAAGCTTTCTTT CASSGNREATEAFF
- TRBJ1-3 TRBV19 few TGTGCCAGTATCGGGTCTGGAAACACCATATATTTT CASIGSGNTIYF
TRBD1 TRBJ1-1 TRBV2 - TGTGCCAGCAGGCAGGTTCAGGGGGCGGCTACGGGTGAAGCTTTCTTT CASRQVQGAATGEAFF
- TRBJ2-1 TRBV3-1 - TGTGCCAGCAGCCAAGGGCCCCCGTACAATGAGCAGTTCTTC CASSQGPPYNEQFF
TRBD1 TRBJ2-5 TRBV28 few TGTGCCAGCAGTTCCTCCGGGACAGGGAAAGAGACCCAGTACTTC CASSSSGTGKETQYF
TRBD1 TRBJ2-4 TRBV4-1 few TGCGCCAGCAGCCAAGTTTTTGGCGGGACAGGGGGCTTAGACAAAAACATTCAGTACTTC CASSQVFGGTGGLDKNIQYF
TRBD2 TRBJ2-2 TRBV2 few TGTGCCAGCAGCGTTATTAGCGGGGGTAACACCGGGGAGCTGTTTTTT CASSVISGGNTGELFF
- TRBJ2-2 TRBV19 few TGTGCCAGTAGTAAGGTCGCGGCCGGGGAGCTGTTTTTT CASSKVAAGELFF